Following are 21 T cell receptor beta chains from one sample sequenced in a study of control samples from healthy donors and cancer patients. TCRdb's table, derived via immunoSEQ multiplex PCR, lists solely in-frame clones and lacks some. In the table there are under 150,000 clones, 88% of which are singletons. Sequenced sample: blood. These TCRs come from a man aged 35-49 years in good health.

This chain links TRBV29-1 with TRBJ2-3; 9 bases align to TRBD2. The CDR3 runs 14 residues. Losses at the gene ends were 7 bases for V and 3 bases for J; bases not matched to a gene: 8. In germline, CDR1 is SQVTM, CDR2 ANQGSEA. The DNA for the CDR3 is TGCAGCGCTGAGCGGGGGGTCGGAACAGATACGCAGTATTTT. Its translation is CSAERGVGTDTQYF.

The chain uses TRBV5-1 and TRBJ2-1; 13 positions match TRBD2. The CDR3 totals 15 residues. CDR1 is SGHRS, CDR2 YFSETQ, per germline. Trimming removed 4 bases from V and 5 bases from J; junction bases left unmatched: 3. This CDR3 is CASSPLAGGDNEQFF. In nucleotides, the CDR3 is TGCGCCAGCAGCCCACTAGCGGGGGGGGACAATGAGCAGTTCTTC.

This sequence joins TRBV25-1 and TRBJ1-6; D remains ambiguous. The V gene lost 6 bases and the J gene lost 6 bases, with 3 bases spanning the gap. From germline, CDR1 is MGHDK and CDR2 SYGVNS. This CDR3 spans 11 amino acids. In DNA, the CDR3 is TGTGCCAGCAGGTCTAATTCACCCCTCCACTTT. It specifies CASRSNSPLHF.

This clone appeared once. This chain connects TRBV7-2 to TRBJ2-7, with D possibly being TRBD2 (5 bases). Trimming took off 1 base at V and 4 bases at J, with 11 bases between the two ends. CDR3 length: 14 residues. CDR1 is SGHTA and CDR2 is FQGNSA in the germline V gene. The CDR3 here is CASSLEGGWYEQYF. The CDR3 bases are TGTGCCAGCAGCTTAGAGGGCGGGTGGTACGAGCAGTACTTC.

V usage is TRBV4-2 and J usage is TRBJ2-7; D is ambiguous. The germline V gene has CDR1 LGHNA and CDR2 YNFKEQ. Trimming took off 0 bases at V and 5 bases at J, with 14 bases between the two ends. The CDR3 has 15 amino acids. Written as DNA, the CDR3 is TGTGCCAGCAGCCAAGAGATGACATTCCCCCACGAGCAGTACTTC. This gives the protein CASSQEMTFPHEQYF.

CDR3 nucleotides: TGTGCCATCTCCACCCCCACACACAACACTGAAGCTTTCTTT. It is translated as CAISTPTHNTEAFF. The chain has TRBV6-6 and TRBJ1-1; unclear D gene. Trimming stripped 10 bases from V and 2 bases from J, with 17 bases between. Per germline, CDR1 MNHNY and CDR2 SVGAGI (reference sequence). The CDR3 has 14 residues.

This sequence joins TRBV5-4 and TRBJ1-6; 10 bases align to TRBD1. The trim removed 4 bases at V and 6 bases at J, leaving 1 base unmatched. Germline assignment: CDR1 SGHNT and CDR2 YYREEE (reference sequence). The CDR3 extends over 14 amino acids. This CDR3 is CASSRTGGNSPLHF. The CDR3 nucleotides read TGTGCCAGCAGCAGGACAGGGGGTAATTCACCCCTCCACTTT.

CDR3 nucleotides: TGTGCCAGCAGAAGGGACAGGGGGCCATCCTACGAGCAGTACTTC. Translated: CASRRDRGPSYEQYF. V and J are TRBV6-5 and TRBJ2-7; 12 bases align to TRBD1. V lost 6 bases to trimming and J lost 1 base; unmatched junction nucleotides: 4. The CDR3 sequence is 15 residues long. Germline-derived CDR1 and CDR2 are MNHEY and SVGAGI.

The V gene is TRBV7-2, the J gene TRBJ1-1; 9 nucleotides line up with TRBD1. Trimming at V came to 5 bases and at J to 0 bases, leaving 4 bases not matched to a gene. The germline V gene encodes CDR1 SGHTA and CDR2 FQGNSA. This CDR3 comprises 15 residues. CDR3 residues: CASSRQGVMNTEAFF. DNA for the CDR3: TGTGCCAGCAGCAGACAGGGGGTAATGAACACTGAAGCTTTCTTT.

This clone has a handful of counts. The chain joins TRBV4-1 to TRBJ1-2; possible D gene TRBD1, 5 bases. Trimming left V 0 bases short and J 2 bases short, with 16 bases between. Germline-derived CDR1 and CDR2 are MGHRA and YSYEKL. The CDR3 consists of 17 residues. CDR3: CASSQDRGPGPNYGYTF. For the CDR3, the DNA is TGCGCCAGCAGCCAAGATCGGGGCCCGGGGCCCAACTATGGCTACACCTTC.

CDR3 coding DNA: TGTGCCACCAGTGACCCAACGACAGGACAAGAGACCCAGTACTTC. Translating it yields CATSDPTTGQETQYF. This chain links TRBV24-1 with TRBJ2-5, with D possibly being TRBD1 (6 bases). V shed 4 bases and J shed 2 bases, with 13 bases lying between them. The CDR3 is 15 residues long. Germline CDR1 is KGHDR and CDR2 is SFDVKD.

The V call is TRBV9, the J call TRBJ2-2, with 8 bases lining up with TRBD1. Germline V gene sequence: CDR1 SGDLS, CDR2 YYNGEE. CDR3 size: 16 residues. The trim removed 4 bases at V and 0 bases at J, leaving 5 bases unmatched. CDR3 coding DNA: TGTGCCAGCAGCACTAGGACAGGGACGAACACCGGGGAGCTGTTTTTT. Translation gives CASSTRTGTNTGELFF.

This chain links TRBV3-1 (or the pseudogene TRBV3-2) with TRBJ1-1, with 7 nucleotides matching TRBD1. J gave up 11 bases and V 1 base, and 7 bases lay outside the gene matches. Germline assignment: CDR1 LGHDT and CDR2 YNNKEL (reference sequence). This CDR3 is built from 13 residues. For the CDR3, the DNA is TGTGCCAGCAGCCAAGGACAGGGATCCTCCGCTTTCTTT. Amino acids: CASSQGQGSSAFF.

V gene TRBV7-9 combines with J gene TRBJ2-7; possibly TRBD1 or TRBD2 for D (6 bases each). Trimming took off 4 bases at V and 2 bases at J, with 12 bases between the two ends. The CDR3 consists of 14 residues. Germline lookup yields CDR1 SEHNR and CDR2 FQNEAQ (reference sequence). The CDR3 bases are TGTGCCAGCAGCTCTAGAGGGGGGCCCTACGAGCAGTACTTC. Translating gives CASSSRGGPYEQYF.

CDR3 sequence: CASSLPGPATEAFF. The CDR3 region has the DNA TGTGCCAGCAGTTTACCCGGCCCAGCTACTGAAGCTTTCTTT. The chain carries TRBV28 and TRBJ1-1; D remains unclear. The germline CDR1 and CDR2 sequences are MDHEN and SYDVKM. V was cut by 2 bases and J by 5 bases, with 12 bases left in between. This CDR3 comprises 14 residues. The full variable domain, with the rest looked up from reference TRBV28 and TRBJ1-1, is DVKVTQSSRYLVKRTGEKVFLECVQDMDHENMFWYRQDPGLGLRLIYFSYDVKMKEKGDIPEGYSVSREKKERFSLILESASTNQTSMYLCASSLPGPATEAFFGQGTRLTVV.

The chain recombines TRBV7-9 with TRBJ2-1; 8 nucleotides match TRBD1. With V trimmed by 5 bases and J by 2 bases, 5 bases remained unmatched. The CDR3 totals 15 residues. Germline V CDR1 and CDR2: SEHNR, FQNEAQ (reference sequence). The chain's CDR3 is CASSPDRGPYNEQFF. CDR3 DNA: TGTGCCAGCAGCCCCGACAGGGGCCCCTACAATGAGCAGTTCTTC.

This chain uses TRBV10-1 with TRBJ2-5; D is unresolved. Trimming stripped 2 bases from V and 5 bases from J, with 9 bases between. This CDR3 comprises 13 residues. Germline V CDR1 and CDR2: WNHNN, SYGVQD (reference sequence). The CDR3 reads CASSENVMETQYF. The CDR3 nucleotides read TGCGCCAGCAGTGAGAATGTCATGGAGACCCAGTACTTC.

The genes are TRBV19 and TRBJ2-5; no clear D. V lost 4 bases, J lost 4 bases, and 10 bases lay in between. This CDR3 region has 13 residues. The germline gives CDR1 LNHDA, CDR2 SQIVND (reference sequence). The chain's CDR3 is CASSRKPRETQYF. The CDR3 DNA follows: TGTGCCAGTAGTAGGAAGCCTAGAGAGACCCAGTACTTC.

The chain joins TRBV5-6 to TRBJ1-6; D gene uncertain. Germline loops: CDR1 SGHDT, CDR2 YYEEEE. This CDR3 contains 14 residues. V gave up 6 bases and J gave up 7 bases, with 14 bases separating them. DNA for the CDR3: TGTGCCAGCACCCTGAGGCGGATCAATTCACCCCTCCACTTT. This codes for CASTLRRINSPLHF.

This rearrangement joins TRBV11-3 to TRBJ1-1, with D possibly TRBD1 on 6 matching bases. The CDR3 has 13 amino acids. Germline values: CDR1 SGHNT, CDR2 YENEEA. V was pared by 9 bases and J by 3 bases, with 14 bases between. The CDR3 loop is CASLGGLDTEAFF. In nucleotides, the CDR3 is TGTGCCAGTCTTGGGGGCTTGGACACTGAAGCTTTCTTT.

The CDR3 spells CASSLRGSGFSYEQYF. CDR3 sequence (DNA): TGCGCCAGCAGCCTGAGGGGCTCCGGGTTCTCCTACGAGCAGTACTTC. V is TRBV4-3 and J is TRBJ2-7; D tentatively reads TRBD1 or TRBD2 (5 bases each). Trimming stripped 4 bases from V and 0 bases from J, with 16 bases between. Germline-derived CDR1 and CDR2 are LGHNA and YSLEER. The CDR3 spans 16 residues.